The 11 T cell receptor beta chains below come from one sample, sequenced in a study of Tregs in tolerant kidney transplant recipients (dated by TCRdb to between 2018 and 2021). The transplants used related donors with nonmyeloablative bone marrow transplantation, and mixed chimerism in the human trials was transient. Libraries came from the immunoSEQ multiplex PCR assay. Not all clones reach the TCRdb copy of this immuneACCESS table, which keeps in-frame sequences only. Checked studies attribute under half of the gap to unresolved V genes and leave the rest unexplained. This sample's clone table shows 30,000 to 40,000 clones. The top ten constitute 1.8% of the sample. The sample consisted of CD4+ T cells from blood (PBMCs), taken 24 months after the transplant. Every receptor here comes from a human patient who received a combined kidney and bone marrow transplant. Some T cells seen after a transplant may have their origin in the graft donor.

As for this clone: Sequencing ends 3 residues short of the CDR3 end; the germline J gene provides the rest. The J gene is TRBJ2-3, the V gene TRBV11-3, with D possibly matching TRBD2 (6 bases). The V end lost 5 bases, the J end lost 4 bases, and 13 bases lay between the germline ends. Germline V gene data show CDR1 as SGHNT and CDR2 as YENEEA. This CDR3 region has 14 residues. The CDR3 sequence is CASSRDGTPDTQYF. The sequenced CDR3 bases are TGTGCCAGCAGCCGAGACGGGACTCCAGATACG.

The CDR3 loop is CASSPPMTGSVGYEQYF. The sequenced CDR3 bases are TGTGCCAGCAGTCCCCCGATGACAGGGTCGGTCGGCTACGAG. The chain joins TRBV2 to TRBJ2-7; 7 positions agree with TRBD1. The CDR3 goes on 3 residues after the read ends, and that part is filled in from the germline J gene. The V segment lost 5 bases and the J segment 3 bases; nucleotides outside the gene matches: 16. This CDR3 has 17 amino acids. The V gene's germline CDR1 is SNHLY and CDR2 FYNNEI.

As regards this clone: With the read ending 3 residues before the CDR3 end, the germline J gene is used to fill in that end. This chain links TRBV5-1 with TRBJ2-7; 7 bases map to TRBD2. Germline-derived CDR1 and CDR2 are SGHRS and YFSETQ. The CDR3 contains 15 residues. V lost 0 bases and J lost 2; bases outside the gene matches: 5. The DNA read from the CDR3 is TGCGCCAGCAGCTTGGAACTAGCGAGGACCTACGAG. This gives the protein CASSLELARTYE. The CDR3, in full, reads CASSLELARTYEQYF.

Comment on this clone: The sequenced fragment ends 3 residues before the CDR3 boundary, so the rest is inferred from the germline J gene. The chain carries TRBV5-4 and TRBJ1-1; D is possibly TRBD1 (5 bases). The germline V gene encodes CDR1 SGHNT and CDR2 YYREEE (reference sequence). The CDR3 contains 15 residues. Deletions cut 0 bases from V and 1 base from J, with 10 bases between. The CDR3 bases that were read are TGTGCCAGCAGCTTGGCAGGGATCCGGAACACTGAA. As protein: CASSLAGIRNTE. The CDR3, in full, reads CASSLAGIRNTEAFF.

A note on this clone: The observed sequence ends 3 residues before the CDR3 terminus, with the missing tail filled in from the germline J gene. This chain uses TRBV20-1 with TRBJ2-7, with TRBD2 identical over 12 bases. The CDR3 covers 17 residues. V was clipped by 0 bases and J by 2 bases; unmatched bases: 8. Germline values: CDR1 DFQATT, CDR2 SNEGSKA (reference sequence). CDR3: CSARDVSRTSGTYEQYF. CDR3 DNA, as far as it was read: TGCAGTGCTAGAGATGTAAGCCGGACTAGCGGGACCTACGAG.

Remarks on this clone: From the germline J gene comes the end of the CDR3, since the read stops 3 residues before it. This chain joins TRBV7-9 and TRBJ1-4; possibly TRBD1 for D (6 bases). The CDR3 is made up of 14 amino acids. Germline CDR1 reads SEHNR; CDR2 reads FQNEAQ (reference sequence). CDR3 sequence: CASSPRDIATELFF. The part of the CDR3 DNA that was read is TGTGCCAGCAGCCCCCGGGACATAGCAACGGAA. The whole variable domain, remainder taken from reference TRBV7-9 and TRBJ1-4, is DTGVSQNPRHKITKRGQNVTFRCDPISEHNRLYWYRQTLGQGPEFLTYFQNEAQLEKSRLLSDRFSAERPKGSFSTLEIQRTEQGDSAMYLCASSPRDIATELFFGSGTQLSVL.

Incomplete CDR3 DNA: TGTGCCAGCTCACCGACTAGCGGGAGAGGGGAGACC. Amino acid sequence: CASSPTSGRGET. The full CDR3 protein reads CASSPTSGRGETQYF. The chain joins TRBV18 to TRBJ2-5; 12 bases are a match to TRBD2. The DNA ends 3 residues before the CDR3 does, and the rest of the CDR3 is filled in from the germline J gene. Germline CDR1 reads KGHSH; CDR2 reads LQKENI. The length of the CDR3 is 15 residues. V lost 3 bases, J lost 5 bases, and 4 bases stayed unmatched.

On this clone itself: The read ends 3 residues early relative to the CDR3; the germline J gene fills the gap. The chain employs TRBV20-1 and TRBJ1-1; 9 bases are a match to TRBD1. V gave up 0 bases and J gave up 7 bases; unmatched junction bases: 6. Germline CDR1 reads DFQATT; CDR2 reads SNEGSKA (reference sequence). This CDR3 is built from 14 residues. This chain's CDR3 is CSAREGQGTVEAFF. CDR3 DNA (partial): TGCAGTGCTAGAGAGGGACAGGGAACTGTTGAA.

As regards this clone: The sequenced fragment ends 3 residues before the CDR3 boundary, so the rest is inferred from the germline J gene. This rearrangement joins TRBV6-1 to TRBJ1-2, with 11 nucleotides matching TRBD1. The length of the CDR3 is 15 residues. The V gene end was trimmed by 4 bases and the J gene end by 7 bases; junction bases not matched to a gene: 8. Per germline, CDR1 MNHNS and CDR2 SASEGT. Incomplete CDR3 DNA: TGTGCCAGCAGTGTTGGACAGGGGGCATCTTCTGGC. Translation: CASSVGQGASSG. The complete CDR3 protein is CASSVGQGASSGYTF.

Here the CDR3 reads CSVGQGFYNEQFF. The DNA read from the CDR3 is TGCAGCGTGGGACAGGGGTTTTACAATGAG. The chain uses TRBV29-1 and TRBJ2-1; TRBD1 aligns across 10 bases. The read ends 3 residues before the CDR3 terminus; that terminus is restored from the germline J gene. This CDR3 has 13 residues. Unmatched junction bases numbered 3, after V lost 6 bases and J lost 4 bases. The germline V gene has CDR1 SQVTM and CDR2 ANQGSEA.

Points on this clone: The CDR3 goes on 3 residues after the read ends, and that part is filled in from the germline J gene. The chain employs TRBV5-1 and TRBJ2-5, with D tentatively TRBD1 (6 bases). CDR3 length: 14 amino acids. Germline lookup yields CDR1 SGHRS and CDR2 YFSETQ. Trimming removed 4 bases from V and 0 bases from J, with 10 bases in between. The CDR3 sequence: CASSQQGNQETQYF. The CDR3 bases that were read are TGCGCCAGCAGCCAACAGGGTAACCAAGAGACC.